Below are 25 T cell receptor beta chains sequenced from a single sample in a study of blood T cell repertoires in COVID-19 (dated by TCRdb to about 2020). Receptor amplification or capture employed the immunoSEQ multiplex PCR assay. TCRdb took over this immuneACCESS table, retaining in-frame rearrangements with V and J assigned. Such tables are incomplete; in checked studies, under half of the missing clones stem from an unresolved V gene, and the remainder is unexplained. Recorded for this sample are approximately 74,000 clones; 70% to 90% of them occurred a single time. The top ten constitute about 6.7% of the sample. Sequences were obtained from peripheral blood. The receptors shown here come from a man in his 70s with acute or convalescent COVID-19.

The chain recombines TRBV5-6 with TRBJ2-2; 9 bases match TRBD1. V shed 6 bases and J 6 bases; nucleotides not matched to a gene: 9. CDR1 is SGHDT and CDR2 is YYEEEE in the germline V gene. CDR3 length: 15 residues. The CDR3, as DNA: TGTGCCAGCACCGGGGGACAGGGTATCTCCGGGGAGCTGTTTTTT. Translated: CASTGGQGISGELFF.

The chain carries TRBV3-1 (or the pseudogene TRBV3-2) and TRBJ2-5; possibly TRBD2 for D (6 bases). This CDR3 spans 13 amino acids. Trimming removed 1 base from V and 5 bases from J, with 8 bases in between. Germline CDR1 LGHDT, CDR2 YNNKEL (reference sequence). CDR3 protein: CASSQAGVETQYF. CDR3 DNA sequence: TGTGCCAGCAGCCAAGCGGGGGTTGAGACCCAGTACTTC.

V and J are TRBV27 and TRBJ2-7; TRBD2 might be the D (5 bases). V was clipped by 3 bases and J by 7 bases, with 13 bases between them. CDR3 size: 13 residues. CDR1 and CDR2 (germline): MNHEY, SMNVEV (reference sequence). This CDR3 is CASSFSGNFEQYF. The CDR3 nucleotides are TGTGCCAGCAGTTTTTCCGGGAACTTTGAGCAGTACTTC.

The chain combines TRBV4-3 with TRBJ1-4, with D tentatively TRBD1 (6 bases). V lost 4 bases, J lost 8 bases, and 11 bases lay in between. This CDR3 is built from 13 residues. The germline V gene encodes CDR1 LGHNA and CDR2 YSLEER. The CDR3 sequence is CASSRLRGEKLFF. In DNA form, the CDR3 reads TGCGCCAGCAGCCGCCTAAGGGGGGAAAAACTGTTTTTT.

V is TRBV2 and J is TRBJ1-1; no definite D call. The CDR3 extends over 12 amino acids. Trimming removed 5 bases at V and 2 bases at J, with 6 bases between. Germline assignment: CDR1 SNHLY and CDR2 FYNNEI. The chain's CDR3 is CASSLDNTEAFF. CDR3 nucleotides: TGTGCCAGCAGTTTAGATAACACTGAAGCTTTCTTT.

In its sample, this clone was seen a few times. In DNA, the CDR3 is TGTGCCAGCAAAATCGGAAGGAGCTCCTATAATTCACCCCTCCACTTT. Translating it yields CASKIGRSSYNSPLHF. V and J are TRBV2 and TRBJ1-6; the D is unclear. V lost 7 bases to trimming and J lost 0 bases, with 13 bases between them. The germline gives CDR1 SNHLY, CDR2 FYNNEI. The CDR3 spans 16 residues.

The chain combines TRBV15 with TRBJ2-3; 7 nucleotides match TRBD2. The germline V gene has CDR1 LNHNV and CDR2 YYDKDF (reference sequence). CDR3 length: 14 residues. V was clipped by 0 bases and J by 8 bases; unmatched bases: 5. The DNA for the CDR3 is TGTGCCACCAGCAGAGAGATTAGCGGGTCTACGCAGTATTTT. Its translation is CATSREISGSTQYF. Combining the CDR3 with reference TRBV15 and TRBJ2-3 gives the whole variable domain DAMVIQNPRYQVTQFGKPVTLSCSQTLNHNVMYWYQQKSSQAPKLLFHYYDKDFNNEADTPDNFQSRRPNTSFCFLDIRSPGLGDTAMYLCATSREISGSTQYFGPGTRLTVL.

The V gene is TRBV19, the J gene TRBJ1-4, with TRBD1 as a possible D gene (5 bases). Trimming stripped 3 bases from V and 7 bases from J, with 15 bases between. The germline gives CDR1 LNHDA, CDR2 SQIVND (reference sequence). This CDR3 is built from 15 residues. The CDR3 DNA reads as TGTGCCAGTAGTATCATGACAGCCGGCGGTGAAAAACTGTTTTTT. Translation: CASSIMTAGGEKLFF.

The V and J genes are TRBV3-1 (or the pseudogene TRBV3-2) and TRBJ1-3, with D possibly being TRBD1 (5 bases). The germline V gene encodes CDR1 LGHDT and CDR2 YNNKEL (reference sequence). CDR3 length: 17 amino acids. V was pared by 3 bases and J by 0 bases, with 15 bases between. This CDR3 reads CASSQRFQGPSGNTIYF. The DNA of the CDR3 is TGTGCCAGCAGCCAGAGGTTCCAGGGCCCCTCTGGAAACACCATATATTTT.

The genes are TRBV6-5 and TRBJ2-7; the match to TRBD1 covers 12 bases. The CDR3 consists of 14 residues. J gave up 7 bases and V 5 bases, and 6 bases lay outside the gene matches. Germline V lookup: CDR1 MNHEY, CDR2 SVGAGI. The CDR3 sequence: CASSLGQGAREQYF. The DNA of the CDR3 is TGTGCCAGCAGTCTGGGACAGGGGGCGAGGGAGCAGTACTTC.

The chain uses TRBV10-3 and TRBJ2-3, with D tentatively TRBD2 (6 bases). The CDR3 is made up of 15 amino acids. V lost 4 bases, J lost 0 bases, and 11 bases lay in between. CDR1 and CDR2 (germline): ENHRY, SYGVKD. The CDR3, as DNA: TGTGCCATCAGTGTCGGGAGCGCTAGCACAGATACGCAGTATTTT. Translation gives CAISVGSASTDTQYF.

V usage is TRBV7-2 and J usage is TRBJ1-6; tentative D call: TRBD1 (5 bases). CDR3 length: 15 amino acids. Germline loops: CDR1 SGHTA, CDR2 FQGNSA. V gave up 1 base and J gave up 3 bases, with 7 bases separating them. The CDR3 DNA follows: TGTGCCAGCAGCTTAGGCCAGGGCTATAATTCACCCCTCCACTTT. This sequence encodes CASSLGQGYNSPLHF.

This rearrangement joins TRBV7-2 to TRBJ1-4, with 8 bases matching TRBD1. This CDR3 has 15 amino acids. With V trimmed by 3 bases and J by 8 bases, 8 bases remained unmatched. Germline CDR1 reads SGHTA; CDR2 reads FQGNSA. The DNA for the CDR3 is TGTGCCAGCAGCTTCAGTTTCGGGACAGGAGAAAAACTGTTTTTT. Amino acid sequence: CASSFSFGTGEKLFF.

The V and J genes are TRBV3-1 (or the pseudogene TRBV3-2) and TRBJ2-5; perhaps TRBD2 as D (7 bases). CDR1 is LGHDT, CDR2 YNNKEL, per germline (reference sequence). V lost 0 bases to trimming and J lost 4 bases, with 21 bases between them. The length of the CDR3 is 18 residues. The CDR3 protein is CASSQDRGGDTPRETQYF. The CDR3 bases are TGTGCCAGCAGCCAAGATCGAGGGGGGGACACCCCCCGAGAGACCCAGTACTTC.

The rearrangement uses TRBV18 and TRBJ2-7; D uncertain. Trimming took 5 bases from V and 3 from J, leaving 17 bases between them. The CDR3 sequence is 15 residues long. Germline lookup yields CDR1 KGHSH and CDR2 LQKENI. The CDR3 here is CASSGRVSLDYEQYF. The CDR3 nucleotides read TGTGCCAGCTCAGGCCGGGTCTCCCTCGACTACGAGCAGTACTTC.

V and J are TRBV7-9 and TRBJ2-2; tentatively, D is TRBD1 (6 bases). The CDR3 spans 17 residues. The ends were cut back, 5 bases at V and 0 bases at J, with 16 bases in the middle. The germline gives CDR1 SEHNR, CDR2 FQNEAQ (reference sequence). CDR3 region: CASSTLDSYANTGELFF. CDR3 in DNA: TGTGCCAGCAGCACCTTGGACAGCTACGCGAACACCGGGGAGCTGTTTTTT.

The chain has TRBV5-1 and TRBJ2-1, with TRBD1 matching 8 bases. In germline, CDR1 is SGHRS, CDR2 YFSETQ. The CDR3 contains 15 residues. V dropped 3 bases and J dropped 1; count of bases not matched to a gene: 3. The CDR3 reads CASSWGQVSYNEQFF. In nucleotides, the CDR3 is TGCGCCAGCAGCTGGGGACAGGTATCCTACAATGAGCAGTTCTTC.

V gene TRBV2 combines with J gene TRBJ2-3, with TRBD1 matching 11 bases. V trimming: 7 bases; J trimming: 4 bases; junction bases outside the gene matches: 4. Germline V CDR1 and CDR2: SNHLY, FYNNEI. This CDR3 comprises 14 residues. The CDR3 bases are TGTGCCAGCACAACGGGACAGGGGGCAGATACGCAGTATTTT. Protein product: CASTTGQGADTQYF. Complete variable domain (other parts from reference TRBV2 and TRBJ2-3): EPEVTQTPSHQVTQMGQEVILRCVPISNHLYFYWYRQILGQKVEFLVSFYNNEISEKSEIFDDQFSVERPDGSNFTLKIRSTKLEDSAMYFCASTTGQGADTQYFGPGTRLTVL.

The chain is built from TRBV12-3 or TRBV12-4 and TRBJ2-1; D remains unclear. CDR3 length: 13 residues. Trimming cost V 4 bases and J 4 bases, with 8 bases left between them. In DNA form, the CDR3 reads TGTGCCAGCAGTTCACGGGTGTACAATGAGCAGTTCTTC. This gives the protein CASSSRVYNEQFF.

V usage is TRBV9 and J usage is TRBJ2-1; 12 positions agree with TRBD2. This CDR3 has 19 amino acids. Germline V gene lookup returns CDR1 SGDLS and CDR2 YYNGEE. After removal of 0 bases from V and 9 bases from J, the junction contained 16 bases not matched to a gene. The CDR3 sequence is CASSVGQGASGRAIVEQFF. The CDR3 DNA sequence: TGTGCCAGCAGCGTAGGACAGGGGGCTAGCGGGAGGGCTATAGTTGAGCAGTTCTTC. The full variable domain, in which reference TRBV9 and TRBJ2-1 provide the parts outside the CDR3, is DSGVTQTPKHLITATGQRVTLRCSPRSGDLSVYWYQQSLDQGLQFLIQYYNGEERAKGNILERFSAQQFPDLHSELNLSSLELGDSALYFCASSVGQGASGRAIVEQFFGPGTRLTVL.

This chain links TRBV28 with TRBJ1-4, with TRBD1 matching 8 bases. This CDR3 region has 14 residues. The germline gives CDR1 MDHEN, CDR2 SYDVKM. The V and J ends lost 5 bases and 8 bases, in that order; junction bases with no gene match: 7. The CDR3 DNA sequence: TGTGCCAGCAGTAGAACAGGGGGGAACGAAAAACTGTTTTTT. The encoded protein is CASSRTGGNEKLFF.

This clone was recorded once. The chain is built from TRBV18 and TRBJ2-7, with D possibly TRBD2 on 6 matching bases. Between the trimmed V and J ends, which lost 6 bases and 0 bases, there was a span of 6 bases. The germline V gene has CDR1 KGHSH and CDR2 LQKENI. The CDR3 runs to 12 residues. The CDR3 DNA is TGTGCCAGCTCCGGGAGCTCCTACGAGCAGTACTTC. This sequence encodes CASSGSSYEQYF.

V is TRBV7-2 and J is TRBJ2-2; D is undetermined. CDR1 and CDR2 (germline): SGHTA, FQGNSA. V was cut by 5 bases and J by 4 bases, with 8 bases left in between. CDR3 length: 13 amino acids. CDR3: CASSPLGTGELFF. The CDR3 DNA reads as TGTGCCAGCAGCCCCCTCGGCACCGGGGAGCTGTTTTTT.

This CDR3 is CASSKQAKNTEAFF. The DNA of the CDR3 is TGTGCCAGCAGTAAACAGGCTAAGAACACTGAAGCTTTCTTT. The rearrangement links TRBV28 to TRBJ1-1; perhaps TRBD1 as D (5 bases). The CDR3 consists of 14 residues. The germline CDR1 and CDR2 sequences are MDHEN and SYDVKM. V was pared by 5 bases and J by 1 base, with 11 bases between.

The rearrangement uses TRBV2 and TRBJ1-2, with 8 bases fitting TRBD1. V lost 6 bases to trimming and J lost 6 bases; unmatched junction nucleotides: 6. Germline V gene data show CDR1 as SNHLY and CDR2 as FYNNEI. The CDR3 length is 13 residues. CDR3 nucleotides: TGTGCCAGCAGCGCCGGACAGGGTAATGGCTACACCTTC. Translating it yields CASSAGQGNGYTF.